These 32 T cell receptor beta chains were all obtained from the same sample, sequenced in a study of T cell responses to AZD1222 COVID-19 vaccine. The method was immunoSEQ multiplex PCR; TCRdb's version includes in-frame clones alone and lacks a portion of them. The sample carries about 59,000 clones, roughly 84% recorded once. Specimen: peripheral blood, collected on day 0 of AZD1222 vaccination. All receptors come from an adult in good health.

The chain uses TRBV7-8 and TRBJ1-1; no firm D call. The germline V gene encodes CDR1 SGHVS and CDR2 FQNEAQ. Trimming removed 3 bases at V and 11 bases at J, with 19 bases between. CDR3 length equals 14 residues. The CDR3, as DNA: TGTGCCAGCAGCTTCCCCGTTCCGCGGGGTGAGGCTTTCTTT. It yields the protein CASSFPVPRGEAFF.

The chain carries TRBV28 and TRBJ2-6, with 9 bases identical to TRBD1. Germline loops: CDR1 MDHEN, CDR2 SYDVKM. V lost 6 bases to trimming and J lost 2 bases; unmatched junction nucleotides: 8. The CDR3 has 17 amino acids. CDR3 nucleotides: TGTGCCAGCAGAGAGCCCGGGACAGGGACTGGGGCCAACGTCCTGACTTTC. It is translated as CASREPGTGTGANVLTF.

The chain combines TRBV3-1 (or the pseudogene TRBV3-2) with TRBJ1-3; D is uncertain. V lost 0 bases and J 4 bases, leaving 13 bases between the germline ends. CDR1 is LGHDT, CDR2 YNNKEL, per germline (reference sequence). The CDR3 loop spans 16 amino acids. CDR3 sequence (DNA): TGTGCCAGCAGCCAAGACCCTGGACGGATAGGAAACACCATATATTTT. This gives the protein CASSQDPGRIGNTIYF.

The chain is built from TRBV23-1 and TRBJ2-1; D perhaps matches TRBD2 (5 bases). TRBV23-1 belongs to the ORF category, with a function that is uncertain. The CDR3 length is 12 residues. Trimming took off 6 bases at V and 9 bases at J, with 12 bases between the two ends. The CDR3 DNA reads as TGCGCCAGCAGGATACTAGGGTTTGAGCAGTTCTTC. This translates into CASRILGFEQFF.

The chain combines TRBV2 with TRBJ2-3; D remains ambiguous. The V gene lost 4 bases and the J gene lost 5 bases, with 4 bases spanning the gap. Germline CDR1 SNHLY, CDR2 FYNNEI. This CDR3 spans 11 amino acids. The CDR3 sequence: CASSVKDTQYF. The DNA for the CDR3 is TGTGCCAGCAGTGTTAAAGATACGCAGTATTTT.

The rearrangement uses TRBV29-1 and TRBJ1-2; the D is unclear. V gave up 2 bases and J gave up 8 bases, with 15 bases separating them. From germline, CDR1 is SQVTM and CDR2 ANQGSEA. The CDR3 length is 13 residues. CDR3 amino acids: CSVENVRPQGYTF. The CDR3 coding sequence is TGCAGCGTTGAAAATGTCCGGCCCCAGGGCTACACCTTC.

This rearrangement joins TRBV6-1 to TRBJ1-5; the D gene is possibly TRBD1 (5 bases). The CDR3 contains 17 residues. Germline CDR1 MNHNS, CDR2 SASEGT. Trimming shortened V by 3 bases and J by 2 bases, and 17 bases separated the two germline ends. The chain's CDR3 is CASSDHGGVAGNQPQHF. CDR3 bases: TGTGCCAGCAGTGATCACGGGGGGGTAGCGGGCAATCAGCCCCAGCATTTT.

The CDR3 coding sequence is TGTGCCAGCAGTTTAGGGGGCGAGGGTGGCCCTGAAGCTTTCTTT. Its translation is CASSLGGEGGPEAFF. The rearrangement uses TRBV28 and TRBJ1-1, with D possibly TRBD1 on 6 matching bases. V was cut by 2 bases and J by 6 bases, with 16 bases left in between. The CDR3 consists of 15 residues. Germline V gene lookup returns CDR1 MDHEN and CDR2 SYDVKM.

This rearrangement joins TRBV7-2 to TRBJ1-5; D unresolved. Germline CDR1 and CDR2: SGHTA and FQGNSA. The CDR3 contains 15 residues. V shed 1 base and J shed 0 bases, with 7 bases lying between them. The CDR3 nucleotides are TGTGCCAGCAGCTTAGATTTGTTTAGCAATCAGCCCCAGCATTTT. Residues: CASSLDLFSNQPQHF.

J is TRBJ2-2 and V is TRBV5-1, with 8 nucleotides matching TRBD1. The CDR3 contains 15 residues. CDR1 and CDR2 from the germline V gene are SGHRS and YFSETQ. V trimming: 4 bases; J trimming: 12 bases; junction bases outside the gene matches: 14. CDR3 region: CASSPLDRVGGKLFF. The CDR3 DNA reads TGCGCCAGCAGCCCCTTGGACAGGGTTGGAGGGAAGCTGTTTTTT.

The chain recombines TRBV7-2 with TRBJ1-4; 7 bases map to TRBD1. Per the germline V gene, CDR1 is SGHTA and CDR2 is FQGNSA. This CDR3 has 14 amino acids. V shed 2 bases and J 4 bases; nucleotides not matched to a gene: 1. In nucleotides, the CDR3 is TGTGCCAGCAGCTTACAGGGGGGTAATGAAAAACTGTTTTTT. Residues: CASSLQGGNEKLFF. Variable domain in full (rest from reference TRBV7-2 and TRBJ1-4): GAGVSQSPSNKVTEKGKDVELRCDPISGHTALYWYRQSLGQGLEFLIYFQGNSAPDKSGLPSDRFSAERTGGSVSTLTIQRTQQEDSAVYLCASSLQGGNEKLFFGSGTQLSVL.

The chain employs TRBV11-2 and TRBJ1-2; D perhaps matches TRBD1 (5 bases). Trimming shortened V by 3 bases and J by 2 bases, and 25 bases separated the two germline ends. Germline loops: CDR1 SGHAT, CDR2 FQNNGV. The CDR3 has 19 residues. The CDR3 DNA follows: TGTGCCAGCAGCTTGAATGGCGGGGTGCAGGGAGGAAGGAACTATGGCTACACCTTC. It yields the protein CASSLNGGVQGGRNYGYTF.

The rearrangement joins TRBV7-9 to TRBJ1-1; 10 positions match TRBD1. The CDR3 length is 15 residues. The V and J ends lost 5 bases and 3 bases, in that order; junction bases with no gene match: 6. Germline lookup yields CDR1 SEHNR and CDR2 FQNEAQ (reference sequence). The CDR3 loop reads CASSAQDRGDTEAFF. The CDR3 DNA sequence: TGTGCCAGCAGCGCGCAGGACAGGGGGGACACTGAAGCTTTCTTT.

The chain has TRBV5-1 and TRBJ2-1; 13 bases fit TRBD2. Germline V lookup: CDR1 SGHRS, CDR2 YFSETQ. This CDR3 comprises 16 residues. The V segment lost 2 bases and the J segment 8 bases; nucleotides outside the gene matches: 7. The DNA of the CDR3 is TGCGCCAGCAGCTTCTCACTAGCGGGAGGGGTGGATGAGCAGTTCTTC. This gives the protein CASSFSLAGGVDEQFF.

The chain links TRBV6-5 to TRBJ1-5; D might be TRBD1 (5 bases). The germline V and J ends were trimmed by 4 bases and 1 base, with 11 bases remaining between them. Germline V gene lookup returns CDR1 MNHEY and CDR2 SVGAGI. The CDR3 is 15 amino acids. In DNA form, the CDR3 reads TGTGCCAGCAGTTTGGACAAAGGAAGCAATCAGCCCCAGCATTTT. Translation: CASSLDKGSNQPQHF.

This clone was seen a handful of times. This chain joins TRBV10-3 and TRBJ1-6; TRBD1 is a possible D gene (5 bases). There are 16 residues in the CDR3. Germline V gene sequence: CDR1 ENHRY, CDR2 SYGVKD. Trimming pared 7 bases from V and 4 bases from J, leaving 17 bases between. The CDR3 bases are TGTGCCATCAATCACCGGGACGAGGATTATAATTCACCCCTCCACTTT. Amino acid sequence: CAINHRDEDYNSPLHF.

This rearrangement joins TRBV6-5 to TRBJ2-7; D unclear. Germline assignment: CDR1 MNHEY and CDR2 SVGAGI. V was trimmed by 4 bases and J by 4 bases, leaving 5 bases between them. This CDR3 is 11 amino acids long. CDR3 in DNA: TGTGCCAGCAGTTCGCGATACGAGCAGTACGTC. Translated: CASSSRYEQYV.

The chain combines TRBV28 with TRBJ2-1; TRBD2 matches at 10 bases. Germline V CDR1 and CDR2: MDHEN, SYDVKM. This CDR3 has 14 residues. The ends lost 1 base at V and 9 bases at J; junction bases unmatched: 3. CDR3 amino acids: CASSLLAGGGEQFF. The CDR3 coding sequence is TGTGCCAGCAGTTTATTAGCGGGAGGCGGTGAGCAGTTCTTC.

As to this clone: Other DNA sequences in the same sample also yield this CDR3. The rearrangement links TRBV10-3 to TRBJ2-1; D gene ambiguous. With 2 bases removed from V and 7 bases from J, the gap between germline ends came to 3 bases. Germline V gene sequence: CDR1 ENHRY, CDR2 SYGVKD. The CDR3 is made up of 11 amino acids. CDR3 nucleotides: TGTGCCATCAGTGAGGGTAATGAGCAGTTCTTC. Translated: CAISEGNEQFF.

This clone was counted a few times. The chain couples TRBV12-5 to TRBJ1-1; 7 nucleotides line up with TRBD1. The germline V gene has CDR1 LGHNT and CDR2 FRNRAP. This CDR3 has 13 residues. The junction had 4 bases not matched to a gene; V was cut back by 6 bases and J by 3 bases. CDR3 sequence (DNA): TGTGCTAGTGGGAAGGGACAGTACACTGAAGCTTTCTTT. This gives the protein CASGKGQYTEAFF.

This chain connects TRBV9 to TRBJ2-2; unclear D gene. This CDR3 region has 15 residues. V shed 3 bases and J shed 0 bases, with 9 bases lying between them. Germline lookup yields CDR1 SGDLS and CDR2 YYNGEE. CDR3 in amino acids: CASSGTVTNTGELFF. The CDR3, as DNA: TGTGCCAGCAGCGGCACTGTAACGAACACCGGGGAGCTGTTTTTT.

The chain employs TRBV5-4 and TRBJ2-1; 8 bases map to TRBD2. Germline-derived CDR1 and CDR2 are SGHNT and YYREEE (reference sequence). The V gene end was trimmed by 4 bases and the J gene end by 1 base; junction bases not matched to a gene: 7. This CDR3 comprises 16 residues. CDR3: CASSRQVAGSYNEQFF. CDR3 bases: TGTGCCAGCAGCCGCCAGGTAGCGGGATCCTACAATGAGCAGTTCTTC.

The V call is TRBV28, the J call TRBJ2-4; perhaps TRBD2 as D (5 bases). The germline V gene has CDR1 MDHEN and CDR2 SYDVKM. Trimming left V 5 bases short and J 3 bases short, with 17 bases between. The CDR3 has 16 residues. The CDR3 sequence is CASSNEGSRDKNIQYF. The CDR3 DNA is TGTGCCAGCAGTAACGAGGGCTCTAGGGACAAAAACATTCAGTACTTC.

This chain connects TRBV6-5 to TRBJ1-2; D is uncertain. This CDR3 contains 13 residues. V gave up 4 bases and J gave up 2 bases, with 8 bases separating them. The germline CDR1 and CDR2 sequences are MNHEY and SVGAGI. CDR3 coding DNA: TGTGCCAGCAGTTTAACCAGAAACTATGGCTACACCTTC. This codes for CASSLTRNYGYTF.

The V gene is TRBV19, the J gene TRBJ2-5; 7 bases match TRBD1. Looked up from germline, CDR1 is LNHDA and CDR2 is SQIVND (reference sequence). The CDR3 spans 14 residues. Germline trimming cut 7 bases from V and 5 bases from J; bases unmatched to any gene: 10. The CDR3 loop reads CASNEGQLWETQYF. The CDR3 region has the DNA TGTGCCAGTAATGAGGGACAGCTATGGGAGACCCAGTACTTC.

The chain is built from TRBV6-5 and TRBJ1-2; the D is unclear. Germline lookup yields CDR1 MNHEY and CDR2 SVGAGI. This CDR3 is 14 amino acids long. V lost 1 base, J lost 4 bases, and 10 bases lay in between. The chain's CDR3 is CASSYFGRSYGYTF. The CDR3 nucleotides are TGTGCCAGCAGTTACTTTGGACGCAGCTATGGCTACACCTTC.

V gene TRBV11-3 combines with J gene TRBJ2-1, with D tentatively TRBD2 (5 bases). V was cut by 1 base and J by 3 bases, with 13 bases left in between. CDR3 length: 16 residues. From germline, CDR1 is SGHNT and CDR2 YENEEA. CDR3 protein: CASSLVSSRGYNEQFF. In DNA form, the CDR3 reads TGTGCCAGCAGCTTAGTTTCCAGTCGGGGCTACAATGAGCAGTTCTTC.

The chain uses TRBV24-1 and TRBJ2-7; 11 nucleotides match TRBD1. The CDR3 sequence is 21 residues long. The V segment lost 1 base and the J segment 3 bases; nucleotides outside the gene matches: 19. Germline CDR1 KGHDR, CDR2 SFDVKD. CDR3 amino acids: CATSDLEGQGGPIGPYYEQYF. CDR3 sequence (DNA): TGTGCCACCAGTGATTTAGAGGGACAGGGGGGCCCTATCGGTCCCTACTACGAGCAGTACTTC.

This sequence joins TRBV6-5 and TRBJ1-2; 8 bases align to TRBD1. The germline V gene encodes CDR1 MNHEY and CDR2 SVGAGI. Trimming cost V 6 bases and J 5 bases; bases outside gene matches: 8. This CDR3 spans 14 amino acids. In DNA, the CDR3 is TGTGCCAGCAGGGGGGGGGACAGGACTTATGGCTACACCTTC. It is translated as CASRGGDRTYGYTF.

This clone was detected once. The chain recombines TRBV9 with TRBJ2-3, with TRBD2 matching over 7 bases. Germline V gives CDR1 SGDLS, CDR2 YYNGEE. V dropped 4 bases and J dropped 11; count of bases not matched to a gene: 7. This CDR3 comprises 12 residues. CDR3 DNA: TGTGCCAGCAGCCTAGCTGGGAGGGAGCAGTATTTT. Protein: CASSLAGREQYF.

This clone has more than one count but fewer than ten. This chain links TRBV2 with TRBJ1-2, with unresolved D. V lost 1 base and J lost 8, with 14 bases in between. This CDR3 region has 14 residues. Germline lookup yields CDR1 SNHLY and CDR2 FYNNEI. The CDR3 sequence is CASSEDRHTRGYTF. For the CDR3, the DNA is TGTGCCAGCAGTGAAGATAGACACACCCGGGGCTACACCTTC.

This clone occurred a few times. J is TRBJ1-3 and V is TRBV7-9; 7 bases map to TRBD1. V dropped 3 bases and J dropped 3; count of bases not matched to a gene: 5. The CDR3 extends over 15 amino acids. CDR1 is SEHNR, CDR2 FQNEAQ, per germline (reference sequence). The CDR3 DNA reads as TGTGCCAGCAGCTTGGGACAGCCTTTTGGAAACACCATATATTTT. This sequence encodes CASSLGQPFGNTIYF. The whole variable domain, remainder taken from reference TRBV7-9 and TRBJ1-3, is DTGVSQNPRHKITKRGQNVTFRCDPISEHNRLYWYRQTLGQGPEFLTYFQNEAQLEKSRLLSDRFSAERPKGSFSTLEIQRTEQGDSAMYLCASSLGQPFGNTIYFGEGSWLTVV.